This entry features one T cell receptor (beta chain) sequence. This CDR3 is built from 15 residues. CDR1 and CDR2 (germline): SGHNT, YYREEE (reference sequence). The junction had 7 bases not matched to a gene; V was cut back by 3 bases and J by 5 bases. The sample originates from a study of control samples from healthy donors and cancer patients. Repertoires were generated with immunoSEQ multiplex PCR, while TCRdb's copy carries only in-frame clones and drops some. The table includes about 150,000 clones, 80% to 95% detected once. Sequenced material: blood. V and J are TRBV5-4 and TRBJ2-5; the match to TRBD2 covers 10 bases. This TCR derives from a woman aged 30 to 39 in good health. The CDR3 region is CASSYTQTSGETQYF. DNA for the CDR3: TGTGCCAGCAGCTATACCCAGACTAGCGGGGAGACCCAGTACTTC.